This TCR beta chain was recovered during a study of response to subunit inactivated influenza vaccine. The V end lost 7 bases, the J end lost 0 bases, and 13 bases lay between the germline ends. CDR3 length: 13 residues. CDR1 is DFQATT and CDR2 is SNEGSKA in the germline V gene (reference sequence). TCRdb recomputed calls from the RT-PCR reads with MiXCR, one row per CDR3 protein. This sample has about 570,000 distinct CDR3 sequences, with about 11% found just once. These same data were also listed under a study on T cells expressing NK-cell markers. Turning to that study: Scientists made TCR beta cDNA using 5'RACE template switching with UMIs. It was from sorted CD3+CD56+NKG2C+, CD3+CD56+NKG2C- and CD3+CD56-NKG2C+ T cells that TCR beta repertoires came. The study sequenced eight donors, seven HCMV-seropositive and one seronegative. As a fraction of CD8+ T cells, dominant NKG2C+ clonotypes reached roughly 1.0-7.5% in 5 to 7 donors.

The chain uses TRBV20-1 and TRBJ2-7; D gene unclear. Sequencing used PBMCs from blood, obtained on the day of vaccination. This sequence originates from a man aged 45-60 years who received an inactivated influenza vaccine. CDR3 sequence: CSEWQVDSYEQYF. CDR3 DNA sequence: TGCAGTGAATGGCAAGTGGACTCCTACGAGCAGTACTTC.